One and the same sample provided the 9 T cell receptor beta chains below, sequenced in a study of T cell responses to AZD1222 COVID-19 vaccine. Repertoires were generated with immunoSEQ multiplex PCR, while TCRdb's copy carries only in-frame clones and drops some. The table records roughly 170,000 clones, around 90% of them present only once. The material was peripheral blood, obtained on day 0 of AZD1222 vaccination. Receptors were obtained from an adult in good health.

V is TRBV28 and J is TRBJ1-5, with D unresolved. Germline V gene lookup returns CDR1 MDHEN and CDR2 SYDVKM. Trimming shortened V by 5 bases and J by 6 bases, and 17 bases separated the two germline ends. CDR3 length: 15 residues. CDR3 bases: TGTGCCAGCAGTCCCCTGAAGGTCTCTAGTCAGCCCCAGCATTTT. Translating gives CASSPLKVSSQPQHF.

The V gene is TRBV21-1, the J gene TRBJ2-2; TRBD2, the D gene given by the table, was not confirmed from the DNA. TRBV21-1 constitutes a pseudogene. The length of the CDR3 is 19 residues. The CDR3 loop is CASSKDGWTSGHNTGELFF. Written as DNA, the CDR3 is TGTGCCAGCAGCAAGGACGGCTGGACTAGCGGGCATAACACCGGGGAGCTGTTTTTT.

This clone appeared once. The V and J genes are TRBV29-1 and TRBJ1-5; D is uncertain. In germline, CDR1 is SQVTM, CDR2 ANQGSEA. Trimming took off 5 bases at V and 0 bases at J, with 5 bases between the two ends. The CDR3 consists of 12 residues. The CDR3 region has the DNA TGCAGCGTTCGAGGTAGCAATCAGCCCCAGCATTTT. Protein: CSVRGSNQPQHF.

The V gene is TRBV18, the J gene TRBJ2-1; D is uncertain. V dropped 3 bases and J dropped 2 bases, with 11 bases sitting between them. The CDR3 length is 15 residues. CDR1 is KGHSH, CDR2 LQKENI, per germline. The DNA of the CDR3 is TGTGCCAGCTCACCTGGCCAGGTTACCTACAATGAGCAGTTCTTC. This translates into CASSPGQVTYNEQFF.

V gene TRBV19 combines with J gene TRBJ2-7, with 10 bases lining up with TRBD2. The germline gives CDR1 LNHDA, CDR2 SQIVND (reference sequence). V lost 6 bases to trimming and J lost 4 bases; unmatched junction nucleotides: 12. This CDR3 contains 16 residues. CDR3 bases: TGTGCCAGTAGGCGGGCCGGGACTAGCGTCGAATACGAGCAGTACTTC. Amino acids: CASRRAGTSVEYEQYF.

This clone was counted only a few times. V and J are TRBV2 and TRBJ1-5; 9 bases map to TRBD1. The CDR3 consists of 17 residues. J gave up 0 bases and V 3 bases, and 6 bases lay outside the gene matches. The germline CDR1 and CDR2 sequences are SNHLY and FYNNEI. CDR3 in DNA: TGTGCCAGCAGTGAGGGACAGGGATTGATTAGCAATCAGCCCCAGCATTTT. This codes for CASSEGQGLISNQPQHF.

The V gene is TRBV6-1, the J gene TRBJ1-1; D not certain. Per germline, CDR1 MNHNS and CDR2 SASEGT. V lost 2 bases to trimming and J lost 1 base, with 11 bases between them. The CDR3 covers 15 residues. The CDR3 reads CASSEKNSWNTEAFF. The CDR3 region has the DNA TGTGCCAGCAGTGAAAAAAACAGCTGGAACACTGAAGCTTTCTTT.

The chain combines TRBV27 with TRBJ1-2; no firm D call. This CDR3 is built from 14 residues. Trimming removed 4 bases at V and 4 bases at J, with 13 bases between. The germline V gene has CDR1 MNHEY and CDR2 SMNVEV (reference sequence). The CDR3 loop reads CASSSGRWLYGYTF. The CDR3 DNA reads TGTGCCAGCAGTTCCGGCCGGTGGCTCTATGGCTACACCTTC.

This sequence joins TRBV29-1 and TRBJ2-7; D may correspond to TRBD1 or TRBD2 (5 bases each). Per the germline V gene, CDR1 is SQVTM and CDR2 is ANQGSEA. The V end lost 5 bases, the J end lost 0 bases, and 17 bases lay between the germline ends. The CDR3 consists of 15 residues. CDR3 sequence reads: CSVKRVEDSSYEQYF. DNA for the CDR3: TGCAGCGTTAAGAGGGTAGAAGACAGCTCCTACGAGCAGTACTTC.